The rows below give T cell receptor beta chains drawn from one sample of a study of PD-L1 blockade in urothelial cancer. The repertoire was sequenced with immunoSEQ multiplex PCR; TCRdb's copy has only in-frame clones and lacks some. The top ten clones hold less than 15% of a sample with 40,000 or so clones, approximately 78% of them seen once. Specimen: PBMCs, collected around atezolizumab (anti-PD-L1) treatment. The receptors originated from a man aged 60 to 69 with urothelial cancer. Both conserved end residues are part of each CDR3. D genes are given only for firm matches. Clone size is given for some rows only: seen once, a few or many times, or a class if the clone is expanded.

v_call,d_call,clone_size,j_call,cdr3_nt,cdr3_aa
TRBV5-4,.,.,TRBJ2-7,TGTGCCAGCAGCCTCCCCCAGGGGAACGAGCAGTACTTC,CASSLPQGNEQYF
TRBV9,.,.,TRBJ2-1,TGTGCCAGCAGCGTAGGGGCGTTTGACACAGCCTACAATGAGCAGTTCTTC,CASSVGAFDTAYNEQFF
TRBV27,.,.,TRBJ2-7,TGTGCCAGCAGTCCCCAACTAGGGAGAGGCACTAACGAGCAGTACTTC,CASSPQLGRGTNEQYF
TRBV7-2,.,.,TRBJ1-5,TGTGCCAGCAGCTTAGTGGGGGCAGGAGAACAGCCCCAGCATTTT,CASSLVGAGEQPQHF
TRBV11-2,.,.,TRBJ2-1,TGTGCCAGCAGCGGTCGGGAGTCAGTGAATGAGCAGTTCTTC,CASSGRESVNEQFF
TRBV15,.,.,TRBJ1-4,TGTGCCACCAGCAGAGGGCAGGGGTCAGGTGAAAAACTGTTTTTT,CATSRGQGSGEKLFF
TRBV19,.,.,TRBJ1-2,TGTGCCAGTAGTATCAGGGGTGCCGGGATTTATGGCTACACCTTC,CASSIRGAGIYGYTF
TRBV9,.,few,TRBJ2-2,TGTGCCAGCAGCGTAGTTCCGGACACCGGGGAGCTGTTTTTT,CASSVVPDTGELFF
TRBV5-1,TRBD1,.,TRBJ2-3,TGCGCCAGCAGCCGCGGGACAGGGCGGGCCACAGATACGCAGTATTTT,CASSRGTGRATDTQYF
TRBV11-2,TRBD1,.,TRBJ2-7,TGTGCCAGCAGCTCCGGACAGGGGAGACACTACGAGCAGTACTTC,CASSSGQGRHYEQYF
TRBV11-2,TRBD1,.,TRBJ1-1,TGTGCCAGCAGCATAGGACAGGGCGACACTGAAGCTTTCTTT,CASSIGQGDTEAFF
TRBV7-2,TRBD1,once,TRBJ1-2,TGTGCCAGCAGCTTATCCGGGACAGGGGCCTACACCTTC,CASSLSGTGAYTF
TRBV7-9,.,.,TRBJ2-5,TGTGCCAGCAGCCCCGTTGTGCGGGGACAAGAGACCCAGTACTTC,CASSPVVRGQETQYF
TRBV19,TRBD2,.,TRBJ2-5,TGTGCCAGTAGCCCCTGGGGGGGTGAAGAGACCCAGTACTTC,CASSPWGGEETQYF
TRBV28,TRBD2,.,TRBJ2-5,TGTGCCGCCGCGGGGGGACGCGGTGAAGAGACCCAGTACTTC,CAAAGGRGEETQYF
TRBV7-2,.,.,TRBJ1-1,TGTGCCAGCAATAAAGGACAAGCGGGGCTTGAAGCTTTCTTT,CASNKGQAGLEAFF
TRBV21-1,.,once,TRBJ1-5,TGTGCCAGCAGTTGGTACAGGGAACAGCCCCAGCATTTT,CASSWYREQPQHF
TRBV5-4,TRBD2,.,TRBJ2-1,TGTGCCAGCAGCAAACCTAGCGGGGAAGGGAATGAGCAGTTCTTC,CASSKPSGEGNEQFF
TRBV11-2,.,.,TRBJ2-1,TGTGCCAGCAGCCTACGGAGAAGCTCCTACAATGAGCAGTTCTTC,CASSLRRSSYNEQFF
TRBV15,TRBD2,.,TRBJ2-1,TGTGCCACCAGCAGAGTTACTAGCGGGGGGATCTACAATGAGCAGTTCTTC,CATSRVTSGGIYNEQFF
TRBV18,.,.,TRBJ2-5,TGTGCCAGCTCACCGGGGACACAAGAGACCCAGTACTTC,CASSPGTQETQYF
TRBV2,TRBD1,.,TRBJ1-5,TGTGCCAGCAGTACCCAGACAGGGTGGAATCAGCCCCAGCATTTT,CASSTQTGWNQPQHF
TRBV28,.,.,TRBJ1-3,TGTGCCAGCAGTTCCCCAGGGGTTGAAGGAAACACCATATATTTT,CASSSPGVEGNTIYF
TRBV19,TRBD1,.,TRBJ1-1,TGTGCCAGTAGTAAGATCCCCGGGACAGGGACGGGTGAAGCTTTCTTT,CASSKIPGTGTGEAFF
TRBV28,.,.,TRBJ2-2,TGTGCCAGCAGTCTGGGGCTGGGCACCGGGGAGCTGTTTTTT,CASSLGLGTGELFF
TRBV10-2,.,.,TRBJ2-1,TGCGCCAGCCGCTTAACGCGTAGCTCCTACAATGAGCAGTTCTTC,CASRLTRSSYNEQFF
TRBV19,TRBD1,once,TRBJ2-3,TGTGCCAGTAGTATAACAGGGGCCGGCACAGATACGCAGTATTTT,CASSITGAGTDTQYF
TRBV5-4,.,.,TRBJ2-3,TGTGCCAGCAGCCCCGGACTGGAGGGAAGCACAGATACGCAGTATTTT,CASSPGLEGSTDTQYF
TRBV11-2,TRBD1,.,TRBJ1-5,TGTGCCAGCAGCTTGGGGACAGACTACAATCAGCCCCAGCATTTT,CASSLGTDYNQPQHF
TRBV4-3,TRBD1,once,TRBJ2-2,TGCGCCAGCAGCCGAACAGGGGTCATGAACACCGGGGAGCTGTTTTTT,CASSRTGVMNTGELFF
TRBV15,.,few,TRBJ1-5,TGTGCCACCAGCAGAGCGGGAATCAATCAGCCCCAGCATTTT,CATSRAGINQPQHF
TRBV28,.,.,TRBJ1-5,TGTGCCAGCACTAGACAGCAATTCAATCAGCCCCAGCATTTT,CASTRQQFNQPQHF